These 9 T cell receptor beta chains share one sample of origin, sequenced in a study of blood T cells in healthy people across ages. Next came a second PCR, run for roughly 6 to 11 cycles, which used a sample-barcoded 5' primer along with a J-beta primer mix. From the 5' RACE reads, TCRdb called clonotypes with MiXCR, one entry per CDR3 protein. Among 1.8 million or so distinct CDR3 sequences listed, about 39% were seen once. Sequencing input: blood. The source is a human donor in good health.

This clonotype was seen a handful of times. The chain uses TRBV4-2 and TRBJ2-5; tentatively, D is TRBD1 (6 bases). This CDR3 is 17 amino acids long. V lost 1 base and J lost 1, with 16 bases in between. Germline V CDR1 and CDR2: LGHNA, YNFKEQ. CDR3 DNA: TGTGCCAGCAGCCAAGTACACCTTCAAGGGGGCCAAGAGACCCAGTACTTC. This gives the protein CASSQVHLQGGQETQYF.

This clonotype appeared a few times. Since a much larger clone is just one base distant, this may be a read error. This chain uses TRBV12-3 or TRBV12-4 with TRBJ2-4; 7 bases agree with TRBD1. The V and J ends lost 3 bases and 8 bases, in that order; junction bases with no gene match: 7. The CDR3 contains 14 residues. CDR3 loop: CASSLGLTGDIQYF. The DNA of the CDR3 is TGTGCCAGCAGTTTGGGGCTTACAGGGGACATTCAGTACTTC.

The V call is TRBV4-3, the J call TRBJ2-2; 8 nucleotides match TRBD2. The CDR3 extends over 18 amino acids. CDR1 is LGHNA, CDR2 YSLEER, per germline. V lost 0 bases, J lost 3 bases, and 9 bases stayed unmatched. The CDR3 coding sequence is TGCGCCAGCAGCCAAGATTTTGGACTAGCCGGAGACACCGGGGAGCTGTTTTTT. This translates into CASSQDFGLAGDTGELFF.

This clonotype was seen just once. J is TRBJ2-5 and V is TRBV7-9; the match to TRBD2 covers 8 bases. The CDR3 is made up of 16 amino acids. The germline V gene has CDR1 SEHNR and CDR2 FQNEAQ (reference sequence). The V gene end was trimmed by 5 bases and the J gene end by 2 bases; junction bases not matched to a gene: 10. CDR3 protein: CASSPGRLALQETQYF. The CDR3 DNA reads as TGTGCCAGCAGCCCGGGGAGACTAGCGCTACAAGAGACCCAGTACTTC.

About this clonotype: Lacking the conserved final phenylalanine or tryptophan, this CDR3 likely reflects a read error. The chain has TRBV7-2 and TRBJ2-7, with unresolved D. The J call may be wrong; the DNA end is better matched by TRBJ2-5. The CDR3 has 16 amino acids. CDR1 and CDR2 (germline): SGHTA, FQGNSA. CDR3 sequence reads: CASSLDRVGLRETQYC. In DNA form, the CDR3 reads TGTGCCAGCAGCTTAGACCGCGTAGGGCTCAGGGAGACCCAGTACTGC.

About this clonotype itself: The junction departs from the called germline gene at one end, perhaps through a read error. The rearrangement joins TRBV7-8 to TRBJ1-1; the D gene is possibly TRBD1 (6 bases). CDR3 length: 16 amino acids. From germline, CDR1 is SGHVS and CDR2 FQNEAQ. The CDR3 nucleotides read TGTGCCGGCAGCTTACCAACGGGACACCTGAACACTGAAGCTTTCTTT. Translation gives CAGSLPTGHLNTEAFF.

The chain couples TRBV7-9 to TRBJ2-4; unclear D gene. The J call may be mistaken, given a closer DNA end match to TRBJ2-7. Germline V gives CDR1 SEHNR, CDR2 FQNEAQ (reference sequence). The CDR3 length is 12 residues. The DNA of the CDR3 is TGTGCCAGCAACATTTTCTCCTACGAGCAGTACTTC. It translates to CASNIFSYEQYF.

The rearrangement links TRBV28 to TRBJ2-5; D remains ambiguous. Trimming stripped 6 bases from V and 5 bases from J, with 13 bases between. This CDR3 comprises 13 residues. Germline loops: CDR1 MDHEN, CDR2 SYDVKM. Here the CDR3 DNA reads TGTGCCAGCAGGTTAGAACTCGTTGAGACCCAGTACTTC. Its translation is CASRLELVETQYF.

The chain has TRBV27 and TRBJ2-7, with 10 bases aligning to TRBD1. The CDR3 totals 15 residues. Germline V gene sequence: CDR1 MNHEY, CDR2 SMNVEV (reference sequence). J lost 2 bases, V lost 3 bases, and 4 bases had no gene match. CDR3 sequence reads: CASSLIGQGAYEQYF. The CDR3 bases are TGTGCCAGCAGTTTGATTGGACAGGGGGCCTACGAGCAGTACTTC.